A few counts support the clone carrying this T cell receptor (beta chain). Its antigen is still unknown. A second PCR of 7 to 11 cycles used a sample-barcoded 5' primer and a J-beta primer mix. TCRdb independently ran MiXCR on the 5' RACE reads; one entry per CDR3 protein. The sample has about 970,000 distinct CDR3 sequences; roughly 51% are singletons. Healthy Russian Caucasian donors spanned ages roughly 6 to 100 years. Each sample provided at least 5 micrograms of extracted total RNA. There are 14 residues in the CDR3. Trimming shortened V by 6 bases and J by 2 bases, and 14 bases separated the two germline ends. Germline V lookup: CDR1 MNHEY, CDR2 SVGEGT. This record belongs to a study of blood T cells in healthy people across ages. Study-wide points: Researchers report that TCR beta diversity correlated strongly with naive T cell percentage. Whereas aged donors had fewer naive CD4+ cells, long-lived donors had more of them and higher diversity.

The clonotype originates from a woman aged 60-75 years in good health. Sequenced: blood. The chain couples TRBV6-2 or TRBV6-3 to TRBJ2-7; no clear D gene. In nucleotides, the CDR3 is TGTGCCAGCAGCCACCATATCAGCCCCTACGAGCAGTACTTC. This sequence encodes CASSHHISPYEQYF.